The 10 T cell receptor beta chains in this list originate from one sample, sequenced in a study of immune characterization of retroperitoneal liposarcoma. Each CDR3 protein gets one entry after TCRdb re-called the PCR reads with MiXCR. The data contain over 8,000 distinct CDR3 sequences, 25% to 30% of them singletons. Sequenced material: tumor tissue. These receptors were obtained from a female donor with retroperitoneal liposarcoma.

The chain has TRBV4-1 and TRBJ2-5; D could derive from TRBD1 or TRBD2 (5 bases each). Judging by the DNA end, TRBJ2-7 fits better; the J call may be wrong. The V gene's germline CDR1 is MGHRA and CDR2 YSYEKL. The CDR3 consists of 17 residues. The CDR3 region is CASSQSSLAGSPYEQYF. The CDR3, as DNA: TGCGCCAGCAGCCAAAGTTCTCTGGCAGGGAGTCCCTACGAGCAGTACTTC.

By frequency in the sample, this clonotype is medium-sized. V gene TRBV6-1 combines with J gene TRBJ2-1, with D hard to call. Looked up from germline, CDR1 is MNHNS and CDR2 is SASEGT. The CDR3 is 13 residues long. The V end was cut by 6 bases, the J end by 5 bases, with 11 bases between. CDR3 nucleotide sequence: TGTGCCAGCAGACCGGTCAGGAACAATGAGCAGTTCTTC. It translates to CASRPVRNNEQFF.

This clonotype was seen ten or more times. The chain couples TRBV7-2 to TRBJ2-1; 12 nucleotides agree with TRBD2. CDR3 length: 14 residues. The trim removed 8 bases at V and 8 bases at J, leaving 7 bases unmatched. The V gene's germline CDR1 is SGHTA and CDR2 FQGNSA. The CDR3: CASRPTSGSDEQFF. The CDR3, as DNA: TGTGCCAGCCGCCCGACTAGCGGGAGTGATGAGCAGTTCTTC.

By frequency in the sample, this clonotype is medium-sized. This sequence joins TRBV6-1 and TRBJ2-1; TRBD2 aligns across 7 bases. The J call may be faulty, since TRBJ2-7 better matches the DNA end. CDR1 and CDR2 from the germline V gene are MNHNS and SASEGT. The CDR3 is 13 residues long. The CDR3 DNA reads TGTGCCAGCAGACTAGCGACCTACTACGAGCAGTACTTC. It is translated as CASRLATYYEQYF.

This clonotype is deemed medium-sized. J is TRBJ2-1 and V is TRBV7-6; D remains unclear. Germline CDR1 and CDR2: SGHVS and FNYEAQ. This CDR3 is built from 12 residues. Between the trimmed V and J ends, which lost 1 base and 10 bases, there was a span of 8 bases. The CDR3 protein is CASSLVSYEQFF. In nucleotides, the CDR3 is TGTGCCAGCAGCTTAGTTTCCTACGAGCAGTTCTTC.

This clonotype was found once. The V gene is TRBV6-1, the J gene TRBJ2-4; D gene uncertain. Matching the DNA end better, TRBJ2-5 makes the J call doubtful. The CDR3 consists of 12 residues. Per germline, CDR1 MNHNS and CDR2 SASEGT. Here the CDR3 reads CASSDHDWTQYF. CDR3 bases: TGTGCCAGCAGTGACCACGACTGGACCCAGTACTTC.

The table lists this clonotype with many counts. V is TRBV6-1 and J is TRBJ1-3; no firm D call. The CDR3 is 13 residues long. The germline V gene has CDR1 MNHNS and CDR2 SASEGT. V lost 6 bases and J 0 bases, leaving 6 bases between the germline ends. In DNA, the CDR3 is TGTGCCAGCAGGATCGGCTCTGGAAACACCATATATTTT. Its protein is CASRIGSGNTIYF.

This clonotype has a handful of counts. The V call is TRBV6-4, the J call TRBJ2-1, with 9 bases that match TRBD2. The DNA matches TRBJ2-7 better at its end, which makes the J call doubtful. Germline V gene sequence: CDR1 MRHNA, CDR2 SNTAGT. The CDR3 sequence is 13 residues long. The CDR3: CASSGIAGEEQYF. The DNA for the CDR3 is TGTGCCAGCAGTGGGATAGCGGGAGAAGAGCAGTACTTC.

V and J are TRBV12-3 or TRBV12-4 and TRBJ2-1, with 11 nucleotides matching TRBD2. The CDR3 has 17 amino acids. Germline trimming cut 5 bases from V and 1 base from J; bases unmatched to any gene: 7. CDR3 amino acids: CASSTAGTSGSYNEQFF. The CDR3 nucleotides read TGTGCCAGCAGTACCGCCGGGACTAGCGGTTCCTACAATGAGCAGTTCTTC.

This rearrangement joins TRBV6-6 to TRBJ1-1; tentatively, D is TRBD1 (5 bases). The CDR3 totals 17 residues. V was cut by 2 bases and J by 4 bases, with 20 bases left in between. Germline lookup yields CDR1 MNHNY and CDR2 SVGAGI (reference sequence). CDR3 sequence (DNA): TGTGCCAGCAGTTACATAAGGACATGGGGTGGATTCACTGAAGCTTTCTTT. Translation gives CASSYIRTWGGFTEAFF.